The 3 T cell receptor beta chains below come from one sample, sequenced in a study of cytomegalovirus exposure and HLA in healthy donors. TCRdb's table, derived via immunoSEQ multiplex PCR, lists solely in-frame clones and lacks some. Of some 170,000 clones detected, approximately 89% appear once; the ten largest clones hold 2% to 3%. Sequencing used PBMCs. These receptors all come from a man between 18 and 29 years old in good health and CMV-seropositive.

V gene TRBV27 combines with J gene TRBJ2-1; D gene ambiguous. Germline V lookup: CDR1 MNHEY, CDR2 SMNVEV (reference sequence). V lost 9 bases, J lost 8 bases, and 26 bases lay in between. CDR3 size: 16 residues. In DNA form, the CDR3 reads TGTGCCAGGGCGAGTTTGGATCAGGCGCATGTCGATGAGCAGTTCTTC. It codes for CARASLDQAHVDEQFF.

The gene calls are TRBV4-1 and TRBJ1-2; TRBD1 aligns across 11 bases. V lost 1 base, J lost 0 bases, and 10 bases stayed unmatched. The germline V gene has CDR1 MGHRA and CDR2 YSYEKL. The CDR3 is 19 amino acids. CDR3 in amino acids: CASSQAQLRTGGPNYGYTF. The CDR3, as DNA: TGCGCCAGCAGCCAAGCTCAATTAAGGACAGGGGGCCCTAACTATGGCTACACCTTC.

The chain recombines TRBV7-2 with TRBJ2-1, with 16 nucleotides matching TRBD2. CDR1 and CDR2 (germline): SGHTA, FQGNSA. With 8 bases clipped from V and 6 bases from J, the junction kept 7 bases outside the gene matches. The CDR3 totals 16 residues. CDR3 coding DNA: TGTGCCAGCGGCGGGACTAGCGGGGGGGCGATCAATGAGCAGTTCTTC. This sequence encodes CASGGTSGGAINEQFF.